The 24 T cell receptor beta chains reported below all come from one sample, sequenced in a study of cytomegalovirus exposure and HLA in healthy donors. Amplification used 60 Vbeta primers and 13 Jbeta primers. TCRdb's table, derived via immunoSEQ multiplex PCR, lists solely in-frame clones and lacks some. Here the sample table reports 100,000 to 150,000 clones. Sequencing input: PBMCs. These receptors all stem from a man between 18 and 29 years old in good health and CMV-seronegative.

The chain combines TRBV5-1 with TRBJ2-1, with 10 positions matching TRBD2. Germline CDR1 and CDR2: SGHRS and YFSETQ. The CDR3 extends over 17 amino acids. V was clipped by 4 bases and J by 0 bases; unmatched bases: 7. CDR3 sequence: CASSPGLADSSYNEQFF. CDR3 nucleotide sequence: TGCGCCAGCAGCCCTGGACTAGCGGATAGCTCCTACAATGAGCAGTTCTTC.

The genes are TRBV6-5 and TRBJ2-2; 10 bases fit TRBD1. The J segment lost 6 bases and the V segment lost 6 bases, leaving 7 bases of the junction unmatched. The CDR3 loop spans 15 amino acids. CDR1 is MNHEY and CDR2 is SVGAGI in the germline V gene. The CDR3 region is CASRGIGTGAGELFF. The CDR3 DNA reads as TGTGCCAGCAGGGGTATAGGGACAGGGGCCGGGGAGCTGTTTTTT.

The V gene is TRBV28, the J gene TRBJ2-7; 9 positions match TRBD1. CDR1 is MDHEN and CDR2 is SYDVKM in the germline V gene. The CDR3 totals 13 residues. J gave up 5 bases and V 8 bases, and 7 bases lay outside the gene matches. The CDR3 reads CASGRQGVHEQYF. The CDR3 nucleotides read TGTGCCAGCGGCAGACAGGGGGTCCACGAGCAGTACTTC. The whole variable domain, filled in from reference TRBV28 and TRBJ2-7, reads DVKVTQSSRYLVKRTGEKVFLECVQDMDHENMFWYRQDPGLGLRLIYFSYDVKMKEKGDIPEGYSVSREKKERFSLILESASTNQTSMYLCASGRQGVHEQYFGPGTRLTVT.

The chain has TRBV9 and TRBJ1-2; tentatively, D is TRBD1 (5 bases). This CDR3 contains 18 residues. In germline, CDR1 is SGDLS, CDR2 YYNGEE. With 0 bases removed from V and 8 bases from J, the gap between germline ends came to 26 bases. Written as DNA, the CDR3 is TGTGCCAGCAGCGTAGACGTTTCTGGTGGTGGAGGGGTCGGGGGCTACACCTTC. Its protein is CASSVDVSGGGGVGGYTF.

As DNA, the CDR3 is TGTGCCAGCAGCCAAGATTGGTTGGCGGGAGACCCCTCCTACAATGAGCAGTTCTTC. Amino acid sequence: CASSQDWLAGDPSYNEQFF. The chain links TRBV4-2 to TRBJ2-1; 7 bases agree with TRBD2. Germline V gene lookup returns CDR1 LGHNA and CDR2 YNFKEQ. The junction had 11 bases not matched to a gene; V was cut back by 0 bases and J by 0 bases. This CDR3 region has 19 residues.

This chain joins TRBV5-6 and TRBJ1-6; possibly TRBD1 for D (6 bases). Germline CDR1 SGHDT, CDR2 YYEEEE. V was pared by 2 bases and J by 7 bases, with 10 bases between. The CDR3 covers 14 residues. The DNA for the CDR3 is TGTGCCAGCAGCTTTCCAGGGGCGAATTCACCCCTCCACTTT. Its protein product is CASSFPGANSPLHF.

The chain recombines TRBV2 with TRBJ2-7, with 8 bases aligning to TRBD2. The CDR3 has 15 amino acids. Germline V lookup: CDR1 SNHLY, CDR2 FYNNEI. After removal of 8 bases from V and 7 bases from J, the junction contained 16 bases not matched to a gene. The CDR3 loop reads CASGGSGGYLLEQYF. The CDR3 DNA sequence: TGTGCCAGCGGGGGCAGCGGGGGATACCTTCTGGAGCAGTACTTC.

The genes are TRBV6-1 and TRBJ2-5, with 10 bases lining up with TRBD2. J gave up 5 bases and V 6 bases, and 9 bases lay outside the gene matches. This CDR3 has 15 amino acids. Germline lookup yields CDR1 MNHNS and CDR2 SASEGT. The CDR3, as DNA: TGTGCCAGCAGCTCCCGACTAGCGGGTCGGGAGACCCAGTACTTC. Translated, it gives CASSSRLAGRETQYF.

The chain joins TRBV7-9 to TRBJ2-5; 7 nucleotides match TRBD1. The CDR3 runs to 13 residues. Trimming at V came to 6 bases and at J to 4 bases, leaving 5 bases not matched to a gene. Germline V gene lookup returns CDR1 SEHNR and CDR2 FQNEAQ (reference sequence). The CDR3 nucleotides are TGTGCCAGCAGATCGGGACAGACAGAGACCCAGTACTTC. Translated, it gives CASRSGQTETQYF. The whole variable domain, remainder taken from reference TRBV7-9 and TRBJ2-5, is DTGVSQNPRHKITKRGQNVTFRCDPISEHNRLYWYRQTLGQGPEFLTYFQNEAQLEKSRLLSDRFSAERPKGSFSTLEIQRTEQGDSAMYLCASRSGQTETQYFGPGTRLLVL.

Note on this clone: Other DNA sequences in this sample translate to the same CDR3. CDR3 sequence: CASSALAGSYEQYF. The DNA for the CDR3 is TGTGCCAGCAGTGCTCTAGCGGGCTCCTACGAGCAGTACTTC. The V gene is TRBV2, the J gene TRBJ2-7; 8 nucleotides match TRBD2. Germline V CDR1 and CDR2: SNHLY, FYNNEI. CDR3 length: 14 amino acids. The J segment lost 0 bases and the V segment lost 4 bases, leaving 2 bases of the junction unmatched.

This chain uses TRBV30 with TRBJ1-2; TRBD1 might be the D (5 bases). Germline V gene lookup returns CDR1 GTSNPN and CDR2 SVGIG (reference sequence). The V end was cut by 2 bases, the J end by 4 bases, with 8 bases between. The CDR3 contains 12 residues. The CDR3 bases are TGTGCCTGGAGTCCAGGGTCCTATGGCTACACCTTC. This sequence encodes CAWSPGSYGYTF.

This chain joins TRBV5-3 and TRBJ2-1, with 14 bases matching TRBD2. TRBV5-3 is known as an ORF, though its function is uncertain. CDR3 length: 16 residues. The junction had 8 bases not matched to a gene; V was cut back by 4 bases and J by 8 bases. CDR3 sequence: CARSGRTSGGTDEQFF. The CDR3 region has the DNA TGTGCCAGAAGCGGACGGACTAGCGGGGGGACTGATGAGCAGTTCTTC.

The V call is TRBV6-5, the J call TRBJ1-1, with 8 bases aligning to TRBD1. Trimming at V came to 2 bases and at J to 11 bases, leaving 1 base not matched to a gene. The CDR3 consists of 11 residues. Germline V lookup: CDR1 MNHEY, CDR2 SVGAGI. CDR3 protein: CASSYRDRAFF. The DNA of the CDR3 is TGTGCCAGCAGTTACCGGGACAGGGCTTTCTTT.

This sequence joins TRBV5-6 and TRBJ1-2, with 8 nucleotides matching TRBD1. The CDR3 spans 13 residues. V lost 4 bases, J lost 8 bases, and 7 bases stayed unmatched. The germline V gene encodes CDR1 SGHDT and CDR2 YYEEEE. The DNA of the CDR3 is TGTGCCAGCAGCGAAGGACAGGGATTCGGCTACACCTTC. It yields the protein CASSEGQGFGYTF.

V and J are TRBV5-4 and TRBJ2-5; 7 bases agree with TRBD2. Germline trimming cut 3 bases from V and 2 bases from J; bases unmatched to any gene: 4. CDR1 and CDR2 (germline): SGHNT, YYREEE (reference sequence). The CDR3 covers 14 residues. This chain's CDR3 is CASSSSSGQETQYF. The DNA for the CDR3 is TGTGCCAGCAGCTCCTCTAGCGGTCAAGAGACCCAGTACTTC.

The J gene is TRBJ2-5, the V gene TRBV5-1; 12 bases are a match to TRBD2. TRBJ2-7 matches the DNA end more closely, so the J call is doubtful. CDR3 length: 15 amino acids. Germline-derived CDR1 and CDR2 are SGHRS and YFSETQ. The CDR3 bases are TGCGCCAGCAGCTTGCGGACTAGCGGGACCTACGAGCAGTACTTC. As protein: CASSLRTSGTYEQYF.

The rearrangement links TRBV5-1 to TRBJ2-5; TRBD1 agrees at 9 bases. The junction had 8 bases not matched to a gene; V was cut back by 4 bases and J by 1 base. CDR3 length: 16 residues. Germline V gene lookup returns CDR1 SGHRS and CDR2 YFSETQ. The chain's CDR3 is CASSPGDRESQETQYF. The CDR3 nucleotides are TGCGCCAGCAGCCCGGGGGACAGGGAGTCCCAAGAGACCCAGTACTTC. Together with reference TRBV5-1 and TRBJ2-5, the CDR3 gives the full variable domain: KAGVTQTPRYLIKTRGQQVTLSCSPISGHRSVSWYQQTPGQGLQFLFEYFSETQRNKGNFPGRFSGRQFSNSRSEMNVSTLELGDSALYLCASSPGDRESQETQYFGPGTRLLVL.

V is TRBV9 and J is TRBJ1-6; D is undetermined. V was pared by 0 bases and J by 10 bases, with 5 bases between. Germline V gene lookup returns CDR1 SGDLS and CDR2 YYNGEE. This CDR3 region has 12 residues. The CDR3 DNA reads TGTGCCAGCAGCGTAGGAGGCTCACCCCTCCACTTT. It specifies CASSVGGSPLHF.

The gene calls are TRBV28 and TRBJ1-4; D possibly corresponds to TRBD1 (6 bases). The length of the CDR3 is 15 residues. Trimming shortened V by 5 bases and J by 5 bases, and 15 bases separated the two germline ends. Looked up from germline, CDR1 is MDHEN and CDR2 is SYDVKM. This CDR3 is CASSMYGTKNEKLFF. The CDR3, as DNA: TGTGCCAGCAGTATGTACGGGACAAAGAATGAAAAACTGTTTTTT. Complete variable domain (other parts from reference TRBV28 and TRBJ1-4): DVKVTQSSRYLVKRTGEKVFLECVQDMDHENMFWYRQDPGLGLRLIYFSYDVKMKEKGDIPEGYSVSREKKERFSLILESASTNQTSMYLCASSMYGTKNEKLFFGSGTQLSVL.

This chain uses TRBV10-1 with TRBJ2-7; 7 bases fit TRBD2. Per germline, CDR1 WNHNN and CDR2 SYGVQD (reference sequence). The CDR3 consists of 17 residues. V lost 6 bases to trimming and J lost 0 bases; unmatched junction nucleotides: 14. CDR3 nucleotide sequence: TGCGCCAGCAGCCCGACCGACCCCAGCGGGGTCTCCTACGAGCAGTACTTC. This encodes CASSPTDPSGVSYEQYF.

The rearrangement links TRBV18 to TRBJ2-7; no clear D gene. The V gene's germline CDR1 is KGHSH and CDR2 LQKENI. Trimming left V 4 bases short and J 3 bases short, with 10 bases between. There are 13 residues in the CDR3. In DNA, the CDR3 is TGTGCCAGCTCACTAAACAGTCGCTACGAGCAGTACTTC. Its protein is CASSLNSRYEQYF.

V gene TRBV18 combines with J gene TRBJ1-1, with D unresolved. Trimming removed 4 bases at V and 7 bases at J, with 13 bases between. The CDR3 contains 13 residues. The germline V gene encodes CDR1 KGHSH and CDR2 LQKENI. In DNA, the CDR3 is TGTGCCAGCTCACTAAGTCGCTCCTATGAAGCTTTCTTT. Its protein product is CASSLSRSYEAFF. The entire variable domain, with the rest obtained from reference TRBV18 and TRBJ1-1, is as follows: NAGVMQNPRHLVRRRGQEARLRCSPMKGHSHVYWYRQLPEEGLKFMVYLQKENIIDESGMPKERFSAEFPKEGPSILRIQQVVRGDSAAYFCASSLSRSYEAFFGQGTRLTVV.

V gene TRBV15 combines with J gene TRBJ2-5, with TRBD2 matching 7 bases. Germline lookup yields CDR1 LNHNV and CDR2 YYDKDF (reference sequence). V shed 1 base and J 11 bases; nucleotides not matched to a gene: 16. This CDR3 has 16 amino acids. Written as DNA, the CDR3 is TGTGCCACCAGCAGAGCCATGGGAGGGCCGCATGTAGAGCAGTACTTC. Residues: CATSRAMGGPHVEQYF.

The gene calls are TRBV11-2 and TRBJ2-3; maybe TRBD1 (5 bases). Germline lookup yields CDR1 SGHAT and CDR2 FQNNGV. The germline V and J ends were trimmed by 2 bases and 5 bases, with 14 bases remaining between them. CDR3 size: 15 residues. CDR3 region: CASSLNLYQGDTQYF. In DNA form, the CDR3 reads TGTGCCAGCAGCTTAAACCTGTATCAGGGAGATACGCAGTATTTT. Full variable domain (remainder filled in from reference TRBV11-2 and TRBJ2-3): EAGVAQSPRYKIIEKRQSVAFWCNPISGHATLYWYQQILGQGPKLLIQFQNNGVVDDSQLPKDRFSAERLKGVDSTLKIQPAKLEDSAVYLCASSLNLYQGDTQYFGPGTRLTVL.